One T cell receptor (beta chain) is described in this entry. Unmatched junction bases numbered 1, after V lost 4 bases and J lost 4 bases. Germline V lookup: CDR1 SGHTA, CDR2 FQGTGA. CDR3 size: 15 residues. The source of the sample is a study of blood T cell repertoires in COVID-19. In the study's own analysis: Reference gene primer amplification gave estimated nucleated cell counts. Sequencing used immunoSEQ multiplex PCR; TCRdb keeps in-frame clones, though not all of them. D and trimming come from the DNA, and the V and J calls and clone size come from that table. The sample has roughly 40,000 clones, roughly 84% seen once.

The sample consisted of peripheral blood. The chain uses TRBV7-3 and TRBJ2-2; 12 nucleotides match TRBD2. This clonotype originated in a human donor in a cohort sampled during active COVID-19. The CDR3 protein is CASSWTSGVTGELFF. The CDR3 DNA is TGTGCCAGCAGCTGGACTAGCGGGGTCACCGGGGAGCTGTTTTTT.